A single sample gave rise to the 29 T cell receptor beta chains below, sequenced in a study of blood T cell repertoires in COVID-19. Profiling relied on immunoSEQ multiplex PCR, and the TCRdb table lists in-frame clones only, not all of them. This table has over 60,000 clones, over 85% appearing once. The sequencing sample was made of peripheral blood. The receptors come from a woman over 75 with active or convalescent COVID-19.

In nucleotides, the CDR3 is TGTGCCAGCAGTGAAGCCCCAGGGGGGATGGACACTGAAGCTTTCTTT. It translates to CASSEAPGGMDTEAFF. V gene TRBV6-1 combines with J gene TRBJ1-1; 7 bases agree with TRBD1. Trimming removed 0 bases from V and 3 bases from J; junction bases left unmatched: 7. This CDR3 comprises 16 residues. Germline V gives CDR1 MNHNS, CDR2 SASEGT.

This chain links TRBV4-3 with TRBJ1-2; D might be TRBD1 (6 bases). CDR1 and CDR2 from the germline V gene are LGHNA and YSLEER. Trimming removed 0 bases from V and 4 bases from J, with 18 bases in between. The CDR3 has 17 residues. CDR3 DNA: TGCGCCAGCAGCCAAGATTCTGGGACACAAAAGCTCTATGGCTACACCTTC. It translates to CASSQDSGTQKLYGYTF.

The chain couples TRBV6-1 to TRBJ2-7, with TRBD1 as a possible D gene (5 bases). V was clipped by 1 base and J by 2 bases, with 9 bases between them. The V gene's germline CDR1 is MNHNS and CDR2 SASEGT. The CDR3 is 14 amino acids. CDR3 sequence reads: CASSEEGDTYEQYF. The CDR3 DNA follows: TGTGCCAGCAGTGAAGAAGGGGATACCTACGAGCAGTACTTC.

The chain employs TRBV6-2 or TRBV6-3 and TRBJ2-7; D remains unclear. CDR3 length: 13 amino acids. V dropped 0 bases and J dropped 4 bases, with 7 bases sitting between them. Germline lookup yields CDR1 MNHEY and CDR2 SVGEGT. The CDR3 bases are TGTGCCAGCAGTTACTCAGCGAGGTACGAGCAGTACTTC. Protein sequence: CASSYSARYEQYF.

The rearrangement links TRBV19 to TRBJ1-3; D gene ambiguous. Per the germline V gene, CDR1 is LNHDA and CDR2 is SQIVND (reference sequence). The CDR3 is made up of 15 amino acids. The V end lost 3 bases, the J end lost 0 bases, and 9 bases lay between the germline ends. CDR3 coding DNA: TGTGCCAGTAGTATGGTGGCAGGCTCTGGAAACACCATATATTTT. This encodes CASSMVAGSGNTIYF.

In its sample, this clone was seen once. The chain employs TRBV21-1 and TRBJ2-7; TRBD1 is the table's D call and was not checked against the DNA. TRBV21-1 is a pseudogene locus. CDR3 length: 15 residues. Here the CDR3 DNA reads TGTGCCAGCAGCAGTTGGACAGGGGGCATCTACGAGCAGTACTTC. Encoded protein: CASSSWTGGIYEQYF.

J is TRBJ1-6 and V is TRBV2, with D uncertain. V lost 6 bases and J 8 bases, leaving 8 bases between the germline ends. The germline V gene has CDR1 SNHLY and CDR2 FYNNEI. The CDR3 runs 12 residues. CDR3 nucleotides: TGTGCCAGCAGGCGGGATGATTCACCCCTCCACTTT. Its translation: CASRRDDSPLHF.

The chain combines TRBV15 with TRBJ1-2; 11 positions agree with TRBD1. V dropped 5 bases and J dropped 4; count of bases not matched to a gene: 6. The CDR3 totals 15 residues. CDR1 and CDR2 (germline): LNHNV, YYDKDF (reference sequence). For the CDR3, the DNA is TGTGCCACCAGCGGGACAGGGGGAAAACTCTATGGCTACACCTTC. The encoded protein is CATSGTGGKLYGYTF.

V is TRBV30 and J is TRBJ1-1; D not resolved. The CDR3 totals 13 residues. V was shortened by 3 bases and J by 6 bases, with 14 bases between the two germline ends. CDR1 is GTSNPN, CDR2 SVGIG, per germline (reference sequence). CDR3 protein: CAWRRYEGSEAFF. DNA for the CDR3: TGTGCCTGGAGACGCTACGAGGGATCTGAAGCTTTCTTT.

The CDR3 DNA is TGTGCCAGTAGTATCTCAGGGGGCAAGTCCTACGAGCAGTACTTC. Its translation: CASSISGGKSYEQYF. This sequence joins TRBV19 and TRBJ2-7; 8 nucleotides line up with TRBD1. Unmatched junction bases numbered 5, after V lost 3 bases and J lost 1 base. The V gene's germline CDR1 is LNHDA and CDR2 SQIVND (reference sequence). The CDR3 runs to 15 residues.

This chain connects TRBV5-1 to TRBJ2-2, with TRBD1 matching 8 bases. V dropped 5 bases and J dropped 5; count of bases not matched to a gene: 5. Germline CDR1 SGHRS, CDR2 YFSETQ. The CDR3 sequence is 14 residues long. The CDR3, as DNA: TGCGCCAGCAGGACAGGGGAGTATACCGGGGAGCTGTTTTTT. It is translated as CASRTGEYTGELFF. Based on the CDR3 plus reference TRBV5-1 and TRBJ2-2, the full variable domain is KAGVTQTPRYLIKTRGQQVTLSCSPISGHRSVSWYQQTPGQGLQFLFEYFSETQRNKGNFPGRFSGRQFSNSRSEMNVSTLELGDSALYLCASRTGEYTGELFFGEGSRLTVL.

As regards this clone: Within the sample, other DNA sequences also encode this same CDR3. The rearrangement links TRBV7-2 to TRBJ1-1, with 8 bases fitting TRBD1. Germline V CDR1 and CDR2: SGHTA, FQGNSA. The CDR3 consists of 13 residues. With V trimmed by 3 bases and J by 5 bases, 2 bases remained unmatched. This CDR3 reads CASSFTGGTEAFF. The DNA of the CDR3 is TGTGCCAGCAGCTTTACAGGGGGTACTGAAGCTTTCTTT. The variable domain in full, completed from reference TRBV7-2 and TRBJ1-1, reads GAGVSQSPSNKVTEKGKDVELRCDPISGHTALYWYRQSLGQGLEFLIYFQGNSAPDKSGLPSDRFSAERTGGSVSTLTIQRTQQEDSAVYLCASSFTGGTEAFFGQGTRLTVV.

The chain is built from TRBV18 and TRBJ1-1; D remains ambiguous. The germline V gene encodes CDR1 KGHSH and CDR2 LQKENI. The CDR3 has 16 residues. V lost 2 bases and J 0 bases, leaving 13 bases between the germline ends. The CDR3 here is CASSPRQAPMNTEAFF. In DNA form, the CDR3 reads TGTGCCAGCTCACCAAGGCAGGCCCCCATGAACACTGAAGCTTTCTTT. Filled out from reference TRBV18 and TRBJ1-1, the complete variable domain reads NAGVMQNPRHLVRRRGQEARLRCSPMKGHSHVYWYRQLPEEGLKFMVYLQKENIIDESGMPKERFSAEFPKEGPSILRIQQVVRGDSAAYFCASSPRQAPMNTEAFFGQGTRLTVV.

The chain joins TRBV7-6 to TRBJ2-1, with 8 bases aligning to TRBD1. Germline trimming cut 5 bases from V and 5 bases from J; bases unmatched to any gene: 11. This CDR3 has 16 residues. CDR1 and CDR2 from the germline V gene are SGHVS and FNYEAQ. The DNA for the CDR3 is TGTGCCAGCAGCATCCAACGACAGGGGCTGAACAATGAGCAGTTCTTC. As protein: CASSIQRQGLNNEQFF. The full variable domain, its missing parts supplied by reference TRBV7-6 and TRBJ2-1, is GAGVSQSPRYKVTKRGQDVALRCDPISGHVSLYWYRQALGQGPEFLTYFNYEAQQDKSGLPNDRFSAERPEGSISTLTIQRTEQRDSAMYRCASSIQRQGLNNEQFFGPGTRLTVL.

The V and J genes are TRBV9 and TRBJ1-6; D uncertain. In germline, CDR1 is SGDLS, CDR2 YYNGEE. The CDR3 is made up of 14 amino acids. The V gene lost 3 bases and the J gene lost 7 bases, with 11 bases spanning the gap. The CDR3 loop is CASSATPKNSPLHF. For the CDR3, the DNA is TGTGCCAGCAGCGCCACACCCAAGAATTCACCCCTCCACTTT.

The sample holds a few counts of this clone. This rearrangement joins TRBV10-3 to TRBJ2-5, with TRBD2 matching over 8 bases. V was pared by 2 bases and J by 2 bases, with 13 bases of the junction left unmatched. The CDR3 has 18 amino acids. The V gene's germline CDR1 is ENHRY and CDR2 SYGVKD. CDR3 in amino acids: CAISEPPGGIGSQETQYF. The CDR3 DNA is TGTGCCATCAGTGAGCCCCCGGGAGGGATAGGGTCTCAAGAGACCCAGTACTTC.

The rearrangement joins TRBV6-5 to TRBJ2-7; 7 bases map to TRBD2. The CDR3 totals 11 residues. J was trimmed by 5 bases and V by 11 bases; bases with no gene match: 6. CDR1 MNHEY and CDR2 SVGAGI come from the germline V gene. This chain's CDR3 is CAVKRGNEQYF. The CDR3 region has the DNA TGTGCCGTAAAGCGGGGTAACGAGCAGTACTTC.

The J gene is TRBJ1-1, the V gene TRBV6-5, with 7 bases fitting TRBD1. The CDR3 spans 14 residues. After removal of 6 bases from V and 4 bases from J, the junction contained 8 bases not matched to a gene. Germline values: CDR1 MNHEY, CDR2 SVGAGI. The DNA of the CDR3 is TGTGCCAGCAGCCAGACAGGGTCGACCACTGAAGCTTTCTTT. Its protein product is CASSQTGSTTEAFF.

The V and J genes are TRBV19 and TRBJ2-5; D may be TRBD1 (5 bases). The germline V gene encodes CDR1 LNHDA and CDR2 SQIVND (reference sequence). The CDR3 contains 12 residues. Deletions cut 2 bases from V and 11 bases from J, with 12 bases between. CDR3 DNA: TGTGCCAGTAGTATAAGCGACAGCCCACAGTACTTC. This codes for CASSISDSPQYF.

This clone appeared a single time. The CDR3: CASSVRSGQSYEQYF. CDR3 DNA: TGTGCCAGCAGCGTACGTAGCGGGCAATCCTACGAGCAGTACTTC. The rearrangement uses TRBV9 and TRBJ2-7; 7 bases align to TRBD2. The CDR3 has 15 residues. The germline V gene encodes CDR1 SGDLS and CDR2 YYNGEE. After removal of 1 base from V and 1 base from J, the junction contained 5 bases not matched to a gene.

This chain joins TRBV27 and TRBJ1-1; 10 bases agree with TRBD1. This CDR3 region has 15 residues. V was pared by 6 bases and J by 5 bases, with 9 bases of the junction left unmatched. The V gene's germline CDR1 is MNHEY and CDR2 SMNVEV (reference sequence). CDR3 DNA sequence: TGTGCCAGCAGATTTGGACAGGGGGGGGGAACTGAAGCTTTCTTT. Its translation: CASRFGQGGGTEAFF.

The genes are TRBV10-1 and TRBJ1-6, with TRBD1 as a possible D gene (5 bases). CDR1 WNHNN and CDR2 SYGVQD come from the germline V gene (reference sequence). V was trimmed by 2 bases and J by 9 bases, leaving 14 bases between them. The CDR3 extends over 15 amino acids. The CDR3 spells CASSERGGERSPLHF. For the CDR3, the DNA is TGCGCCAGCAGTGAGCGGGGGGGGGAGCGTTCACCCCTCCACTTT.

The CDR3 DNA reads as TGTGCCAGCAGCCAAGAGAATGGGGGGGTAGGTCAGCCCCAGCATTTT. The encoded protein is CASSQENGGVGQPQHF. The gene calls are TRBV3-1 (or the pseudogene TRBV3-2) and TRBJ1-5; D is possibly TRBD1 (5 bases). Germline V gene sequence: CDR1 LGHDT, CDR2 YNNKEL (reference sequence). V was trimmed by 0 bases and J by 6 bases, leaving 15 bases between them. The CDR3 length is 16 residues.

The J gene is TRBJ2-5, the V gene TRBV9; 8 bases map to TRBD2. V lost 4 bases to trimming and J lost 4 bases; unmatched junction nucleotides: 12. Germline V gives CDR1 SGDLS, CDR2 YYNGEE. This CDR3 region has 16 residues. CDR3: CASSSPGLGGVETQYF. DNA of the CDR3: TGTGCCAGCAGCTCACCGGGACTAGGGGGAGTAGAGACCCAGTACTTC.

The chain joins TRBV11-2 to TRBJ1-1, with TRBD1 matching 8 bases. CDR3 size: 16 residues. V shed 1 base and J 1 base; nucleotides not matched to a gene: 5. Per germline, CDR1 SGHAT and CDR2 FQNNGV. This CDR3 reads CASSLGTGKENTEAFF. The CDR3 DNA reads TGTGCCAGCAGCTTAGGGACAGGGAAGGAGAACACTGAAGCTTTCTTT.

The chain uses TRBV10-2 and TRBJ1-2, with 8 nucleotides matching TRBD1. With 3 bases clipped from V and 2 bases from J, the junction kept 5 bases outside the gene matches. This CDR3 contains 15 residues. Germline V gives CDR1 WSHSY, CDR2 SAAADI. CDR3 loop: CASSDRTGRNYGYTF. The CDR3 DNA follows: TGCGCCAGCAGTGATCGGACAGGGCGGAACTATGGCTACACCTTC.

This clone was picked up a small number of times. The V call is TRBV6-5, the J call TRBJ2-2, with D unclear. CDR1 MNHEY and CDR2 SVGAGI come from the germline V gene. V lost 8 bases and J lost 7, with 17 bases in between. CDR3 length: 14 amino acids. CDR3: CASPSRGLGGELFF. The CDR3 DNA sequence: TGTGCCAGCCCCTCCCGAGGTTTGGGCGGGGAGCTGTTTTTT.

This clone was counted between two and nine times. The genes are TRBV27 and TRBJ1-4; possibly TRBD1 for D (5 bases). There are 15 residues in the CDR3. Germline assignment: CDR1 MNHEY and CDR2 SMNVEV (reference sequence). Trimming took off 4 bases at V and 7 bases at J, with 16 bases between the two ends. In nucleotides, the CDR3 is TGTGCCAGCAGTTCCCGGGGGGGGGAGCGTGAAAAACTGTTTTTT. This encodes CASSSRGGEREKLFF.

This clone was seen only a few times. V and J are TRBV6-5 and TRBJ1-1, with D hard to call. The CDR3 runs to 15 residues. Germline V gene sequence: CDR1 MNHEY, CDR2 SVGAGI. The ends were cut back, 6 bases at V and 4 bases at J, with 18 bases in the middle. The CDR3 here is CASRAGGGGGTEAFF. Here the CDR3 DNA reads TGTGCCAGCAGGGCGGGTGGTGGAGGTGGCACTGAAGCTTTCTTT.